This paragraph reports one TCR beta chain. The target of this receptor is not known. No clone much larger than this one lies a single base away; base qualities are absent. The receptor library was made with the immunoSEQ multiplex PCR assay. In its TCRdb copy, this immuneACCESS table keeps in-frame sequences only and misses some clones. Where compared with another copy, unresolved V genes explain less than half of these, and the others have no known cause. This sample has tens of thousands of clones in its table, and around 94% of those were observed once. The top ten clones comprise approximately 0.84% of the sample. The sample belongs to a study of T cell changes during pregnancy in multiple sclerosis (dated by TCRdb to between 2017 and 2020). Notes on the research overall: The study examined how the T cell repertoire changed over the course of pregnancy in women with multiple sclerosis.

V lost 0 bases and J lost 5 bases; the stretch between them is 16 bases long. The germline V gene encodes CDR1 GTSNPN and CDR2 SVGIG (reference sequence). The CDR3 runs 15 amino acids, cysteine and phenylalanine included. Solely the CDR3 DNA is kept, with 45 bases framed from the first base. Here the chain combines TRBV30 and TRBJ1-2, with TRBD1 tentatively as D gene (5 bases match). This specimen consisted of peripheral blood, obtained in the third trimester of pregnancy. The sequence derives from a female donor with multiple sclerosis, enrolled in a pregnancy study. The base sequence is TGTGCCTGGAGTGTAAGAGCCCGGGGGGGGTATGGCTACACCTTC. This yields the protein CAWSVRARGGYGYTF.